These 24 T cell receptor beta chains were all obtained from the same sample, sequenced in a study of blood T cell repertoires in COVID-19 (dated by TCRdb to the early 2020s). Libraries were built with the immunoSEQ multiplex PCR assay. The table was pulled from immuneACCESS by TCRdb, which kept in-frame rearrangements only. Such tables lose some clones; where checked, under half of the loss comes from unresolved V genes, and the rest has no known cause. The sample table records about 150,000 clones; roughly nine tenths of these occur just once. The ten most abundant clones make up less than 6.5% of the sample. What was sequenced was peripheral blood. The receptor source for this set is a human donor in a cohort sampled during active COVID-19.

The chain carries TRBV28 and TRBJ2-7, with D perhaps TRBD1 (5 bases). The CDR3 sequence is 14 residues long. CDR1 is MDHEN and CDR2 is SYDVKM in the germline V gene. V was cut by 7 bases and J by 4 bases, with 17 bases left in between. Here the CDR3 reads CASTDPTGRYEQYF. In DNA form, the CDR3 reads TGTGCCAGCACCGACCCCACAGGTCGATACGAGCAGTACTTC.

The CDR3 protein is CASSRLAGEEETQYF. CDR3 DNA sequence: TGTGCCAGCAGTAGACTAGCGGGAGAAGAGGAGACCCAGTACTTC. The V and J genes are TRBV2 and TRBJ2-5; 12 bases map to TRBD2. This CDR3 comprises 15 residues. The J segment lost 5 bases and the V segment lost 5 bases, leaving 6 bases of the junction unmatched. Per germline, CDR1 SNHLY and CDR2 FYNNEI.

In this sample, this clone turned up once. This chain connects TRBV27 to TRBJ1-5; D not certain. V was trimmed by 1 base and J by 6 bases, leaving 7 bases between them. CDR3 length: 13 residues. Germline V gives CDR1 MNHEY, CDR2 SMNVEV (reference sequence). The DNA of the CDR3 is TGTGCCAGCAGTTTATTCGCGGCTCAGCCCCAGCATTTT. Translated, it gives CASSLFAAQPQHF.

The V gene is TRBV2, the J gene TRBJ1-4, with 7 bases fitting TRBD1. V shed 7 bases, J shed 10 bases, and the junction held 12 bases outside the gene matches. The CDR3 totals 14 residues. Germline CDR1 SNHLY, CDR2 FYNNEI. The CDR3 sequence is CASTGGRGLLKLFF. The CDR3 DNA reads as TGTGCCAGCACAGGGGGGAGAGGACTACTAAAACTGTTTTTT.

The gene calls are TRBV11-2 and TRBJ2-5, with TRBD2 identical over 9 bases. This CDR3 spans 16 amino acids. V gave up 0 bases and J gave up 1 base; unmatched junction bases: 3. Per germline, CDR1 SGHAT and CDR2 FQNNGV. CDR3 nucleotides: TGTGCCAGCAGCTTAGATAGGACTAGCGCCCAAGAGACCCAGTACTTC. Protein sequence: CASSLDRTSAQETQYF.

About this clone: Distinct nucleotide sequences in the sample also encode this CDR3. The chain couples TRBV3-1 (or the pseudogene TRBV3-2) to TRBJ1-3; the D is unclear. CDR1 is LGHDT, CDR2 YNNKEL, per germline (reference sequence). This CDR3 has 15 residues. The V and J ends lost 1 base and 0 bases respectively, with 7 bases between them. CDR3 loop: CASSQGASSGNTIYF. CDR3 nucleotide sequence: TGTGCCAGCAGCCAAGGGGCAAGCTCTGGAAACACCATATATTTT.

The chain joins TRBV5-6 to TRBJ2-7, with 8 bases fitting TRBD1. The CDR3 is made up of 14 amino acids. J gave up 7 bases and V 3 bases, and 9 bases lay outside the gene matches. From germline, CDR1 is SGHDT and CDR2 YYEEEE. CDR3 sequence (DNA): TGTGCCAGCAGCTCTATCGGACAGGGTGAGGAGCAGTACTTC. The encoded protein is CASSSIGQGEEQYF.

This clone came up once. The J gene is TRBJ2-7, the V gene TRBV30; 7 bases align to TRBD1. Losses at the gene ends were 3 bases for V and 2 bases for J; bases not matched to a gene: 7. This CDR3 is built from 14 residues. Looked up from germline, CDR1 is GTSNPN and CDR2 is SVGIG (reference sequence). The CDR3, as DNA: TGTGCCTGGAGAACTCCGGGACAGCCCTACGAGCAGTACTTC. Protein: CAWRTPGQPYEQYF.

The V call is TRBV21-1, the J call TRBJ2-2; TRBD2, the D gene given by the table, was not confirmed from the DNA. TRBV21-1 is classified as a pseudogene. This CDR3 is built from 20 residues. Here the CDR3 reads CASSKGFWREPTLYTGELFF. In DNA, the CDR3 is TGTGCCAGCAGCAAGGGATTTTGGCGGGAGCCGACTCTCTACACCGGGGAGCTGTTTTTT.

Details on this clone: Other DNA sequences in the sample encode the same CDR3. The chain joins TRBV10-2 to TRBJ2-7; a weak D match, TRBD2 (6 bases). Germline lookup yields CDR1 WSHSY and CDR2 SAAADI. This CDR3 is built from 14 residues. V dropped 2 bases and J dropped 0 bases, with 8 bases sitting between them. CDR3 bases: TGCGCCAGCAGTGAGGGAGGGAGCTCCTACGAGCAGTACTTC. Residues: CASSEGGSSYEQYF.

This clone was seen only once. The chain combines TRBV30 with TRBJ2-7; tentatively, D is TRBD1 (6 bases). The CDR3 length is 14 residues. Germline values: CDR1 GTSNPN, CDR2 SVGIG (reference sequence). The V end was cut by 4 bases, the J end by 3 bases, with 16 bases between. The CDR3 region is CAWIPRGHLYEQYF. CDR3 in DNA: TGTGCCTGGATCCCCCGGGGACACCTCTACGAGCAGTACTTC.

The gene calls are TRBV5-8 and TRBJ2-6; 7 bases match TRBD1. The CDR3 is 17 residues long. V lost 6 bases to trimming and J lost 2 bases; unmatched junction nucleotides: 11. Germline values: CDR1 SGHTS, CDR2 YDEGEE. The CDR3 reads CASNYGTVPPGANVLTF. Here the CDR3 DNA reads TGTGCCAGCAACTACGGGACAGTCCCACCTGGGGCCAACGTCCTGACTTTC.

V gene TRBV7-2 combines with J gene TRBJ2-1, with 12 positions matching TRBD1. Germline V CDR1 and CDR2: SGHTA, FQGNSA. Trimming at V came to 1 base and at J to 0 bases, leaving 1 base not matched to a gene. This CDR3 spans 17 amino acids. The CDR3 here is CASSLGDRGLSYNEQFF. CDR3 DNA: TGTGCCAGCAGCTTAGGGGACAGGGGGCTCTCCTACAATGAGCAGTTCTTC.

This clone was observed a few times. The chain links TRBV6-4 to TRBJ2-2; 9 bases fit TRBD2. This CDR3 is built from 14 residues. Per the germline V gene, CDR1 is MRHNA and CDR2 is SNTAGT. J gave up 7 bases and V 0 bases, and 0 bases lay outside the gene matches. The CDR3 sequence is CASSDSSGSGELFF. CDR3 bases: TGTGCCAGCAGTGACTCTAGCGGGAGCGGGGAGCTGTTTTTT.

The genes are TRBV30 and TRBJ1-1; D might be TRBD1 (5 bases). Per germline, CDR1 GTSNPN and CDR2 SVGIG (reference sequence). This CDR3 is 14 amino acids long. Trimming took 0 bases from V and 1 from J, leaving 9 bases between them. DNA for the CDR3: TGTGCCTGGAGTGTTGGGGGGTCGAACACTGAAGCTTTCTTT. This codes for CAWSVGGSNTEAFF.

The chain links TRBV5-1 to TRBJ1-1, with TRBD1 as a possible D gene (5 bases). Between the trimmed V and J ends, which lost 4 bases and 6 bases, there was a span of 16 bases. CDR3 length equals 14 residues. Per germline, CDR1 SGHRS and CDR2 YFSETQ. Here the CDR3 reads CASSRSTGVAEAFF. The DNA for the CDR3 is TGCGCCAGCAGCCGAAGTACGGGGGTCGCTGAAGCTTTCTTT.

The rearrangement joins TRBV6-6 to TRBJ2-2; 9 nucleotides match TRBD2. This CDR3 is 16 amino acids long. From germline, CDR1 is MNHNY and CDR2 SVGAGI (reference sequence). V dropped 4 bases and J dropped 5; count of bases not matched to a gene: 8. The CDR3 is CASSSLAGRATGELFF. As DNA, the CDR3 is TGTGCCAGCAGTTCCCTAGCGGGGCGGGCTACCGGGGAGCTGTTTTTT.

The V gene is TRBV11-3, the J gene TRBJ2-3; 7 positions agree with TRBD2. This CDR3 contains 15 residues. Germline V gene sequence: CDR1 SGHNT, CDR2 YENEEA. J gave up 4 bases and V 2 bases, and 6 bases lay outside the gene matches. CDR3 region: CASSLIRGVADTQYF. DNA for the CDR3: TGTGCCAGCAGCTTAATTCGGGGGGTCGCAGATACGCAGTATTTT.

This rearrangement joins TRBV2 to TRBJ1-2; no reliable D call. The CDR3 has 12 residues. CDR1 is SNHLY and CDR2 is FYNNEI in the germline V gene. Trimming pared 5 bases from V and 2 bases from J, leaving 6 bases between. CDR3 sequence: CASSLANYGYTF. The CDR3 DNA reads TGTGCCAGCAGTCTGGCCAACTATGGCTACACCTTC.

This chain links TRBV6-5 with TRBJ1-2; D is possibly TRBD1 (6 bases). The CDR3 sequence is 13 residues long. Trimming left V 6 bases short and J 4 bases short, with 12 bases between. Germline V gives CDR1 MNHEY, CDR2 SVGAGI. For the CDR3, the DNA is TGTGCCAGCAGGAGGGGGGAGGGCTATGGCTACACCTTC. Translated, it gives CASRRGEGYGYTF.

The chain joins TRBV4-1 to TRBJ1-4; D gene uncertain. This CDR3 contains 12 residues. Trimming cost V 1 base and J 14 bases, with 11 bases left between them. Germline lookup yields CDR1 MGHRA and CDR2 YSYEKL. For the CDR3, the DNA is TGCGCCAGCAGCCAAGCGGGGAATAAGCTGTTTTTT. This gives the protein CASSQAGNKLFF.

The V gene is TRBV9, the J gene TRBJ2-1; 12 bases agree with TRBD2. The CDR3 has 16 amino acids. Losses at the gene ends were 4 bases for V and 9 bases for J; bases not matched to a gene: 11. Germline values: CDR1 SGDLS, CDR2 YYNGEE. CDR3 residues: CASSSPTSGSSFEQFF. The CDR3 coding sequence is TGTGCCAGCAGCTCGCCGACTAGCGGGAGTAGTTTTGAGCAGTTCTTC.

This clone was seen a single time. The rearrangement joins TRBV9 to TRBJ1-1; maybe TRBD1 (6 bases). V lost 0 bases to trimming and J lost 1 base, with 10 bases between them. CDR3 length equals 15 residues. Germline CDR1 is SGDLS and CDR2 is YYNGEE. CDR3 sequence: CASSVEGTPNTEAFF. The CDR3 DNA follows: TGTGCCAGCAGCGTAGAGGGGACACCGAACACTGAAGCTTTCTTT.

The chain employs TRBV5-8 and TRBJ2-7, with D perhaps TRBD1 (6 bases). Per germline, CDR1 SGHTS and CDR2 YDEGEE. The CDR3 contains 14 residues. V lost 4 bases to trimming and J lost 5 bases, with 16 bases between them. CDR3 coding DNA: TGTGCCAGCAGCCCTCAGGGGCTGGGGAACGAGCAGTACTTC. This codes for CASSPQGLGNEQYF.